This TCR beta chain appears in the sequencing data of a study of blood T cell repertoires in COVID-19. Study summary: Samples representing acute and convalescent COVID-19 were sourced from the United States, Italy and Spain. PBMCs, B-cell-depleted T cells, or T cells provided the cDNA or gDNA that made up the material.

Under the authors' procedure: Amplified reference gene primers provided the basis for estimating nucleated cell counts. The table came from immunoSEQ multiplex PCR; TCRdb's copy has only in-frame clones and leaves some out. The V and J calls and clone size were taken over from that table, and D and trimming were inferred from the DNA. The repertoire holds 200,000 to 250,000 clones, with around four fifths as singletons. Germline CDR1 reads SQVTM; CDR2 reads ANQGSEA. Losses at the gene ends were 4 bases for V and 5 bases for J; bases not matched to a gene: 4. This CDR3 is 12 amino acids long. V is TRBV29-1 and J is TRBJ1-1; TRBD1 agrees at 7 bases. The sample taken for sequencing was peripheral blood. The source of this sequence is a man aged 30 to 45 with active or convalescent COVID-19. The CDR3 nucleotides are TGCAGCGTTGGACAGGGAAGGACTGAAGCTTTCTTT. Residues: CSVGQGRTEAFF.